This entry features one TCR beta chain sequence. This sample was taken from a study of blood T cell repertoires in COVID-19. Across the study: Collection of acute and convalescent COVID-19 samples took place in the United States, Italy and Spain. Sample material is recorded as cDNA or gDNA derived from T cells, B-cell-depleted T cells, or PBMCs.

The CDR3 extends over 15 amino acids. Sequencing used immunoSEQ multiplex PCR; TCRdb keeps in-frame clones, though not all of them. The sample yields around 60,000 clones, 80% to 90% seen once. V usage is TRBV12-2 and J usage is TRBJ1-5; TRBD1 was called by the table and not checked on the DNA. TRBV12-2 is noted as a pseudogene. This TCR was recovered from a woman aged 60 to 75 with COVID-19, enrolled during active disease. The sample comprised peripheral blood. CDR3 DNA sequence: TGTGCAAGTCGCTTAGCTGGGACAGTTAATCAGCCCCAGCATTTT. Translated: CASRLAGTVNQPQHF.